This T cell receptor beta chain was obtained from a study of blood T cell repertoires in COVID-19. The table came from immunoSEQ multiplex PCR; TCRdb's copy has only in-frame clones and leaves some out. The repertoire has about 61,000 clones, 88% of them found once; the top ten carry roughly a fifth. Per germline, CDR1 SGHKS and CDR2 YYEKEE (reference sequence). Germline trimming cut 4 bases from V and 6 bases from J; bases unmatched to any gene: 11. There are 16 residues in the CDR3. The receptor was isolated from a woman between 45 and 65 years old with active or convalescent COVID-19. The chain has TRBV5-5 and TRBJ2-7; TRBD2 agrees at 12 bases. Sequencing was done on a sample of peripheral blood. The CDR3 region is CASSRGSSGRAVEQYF. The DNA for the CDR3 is TGTGCCAGCAGCCGCGGTTCTAGCGGGAGGGCCGTCGAGCAGTACTTC.